These T cell receptor beta chains were read from a single sample in a study of blood T cells in healthy people across ages. One entry per CDR3 protein results from TCRdb running MiXCR on the 5' RACE reads. The sample lists about 1.1 million distinct CDR3 sequences; 35% to 45% were seen once. Sequencing was carried out using blood. These TCRs come from a man aged 18 to 30 in good health. Both conserved end residues are part of each CDR3. The D gene is left open where the match is weak. Size tells how often a clone was seen (once, few, many) or the class of an expanded clone, and some rows leave it out.

J: TRBJ1-1
size: -
D: -
V: TRBV7-9
CDR3: CASSSTRTENTEAFF
DNA: TGTGCCAGCAGCAGTACACGGACAGAGAACACTGAAGCTTTCTTT

J: TRBJ2-5
size: -
D: -
V: TRBV4-1
CDR3: CASSQEAGALQETQYF
DNA: TGCGCCAGCAGCCAAGAGGCGGGGGCCCTCCAAGAGACCCAGTACTTC

J: TRBJ2-1
size: -
D: TRBD2
V: TRBV12-3/TRBV12-4
CDR3: CASSSFGTSGEQFF
DNA: TGTGCCAGCAGTTCTTTCGGGACTAGCGGCGAGCAGTTCTTC

J: TRBJ2-3
size: many
D: -
V: TRBV12-3/TRBV12-4
CDR3: CASSVDRRDTQYF
DNA: TGTGCCAGCAGTGTCGACAGGAGGGATACGCAGTATTTT

J: TRBJ2-5
size: few
D: -
V: TRBV12-3/TRBV12-4
CDR3: CASRREIQETQYF
DNA: TGTGCCAGCAGGAGAGAAATCCAAGAGACCCAGTACTTC

J: TRBJ2-3
size: -
D: -
V: TRBV7-9
CDR3: CAAGTGSGGTDTQYF
DNA: TGTGCCGCAGGTACCGGATCGGGCGGCACAGATACGCAGTATTTT

J: TRBJ2-3
size: -
D: TRBD2
V: TRBV12-3/TRBV12-4
CDR3: CASSFAQWGSGGADTQYF
DNA: TGTGCCAGCAGTTTCGCCCAGTGGGGTAGCGGGGGCGCAGATACGCAGTATTTT

J: TRBJ1-1
size: -
D: -
V: TRBV6-1
CDR3: CASSEYGVTTEAFF
DNA: TGTGCCAGCAGTGAGTACGGGGTCACCACTGAAGCTTTCTTT

J: TRBJ2-7
size: few
D: -
V: TRBV10-3
CDR3: CAIRGRAESSYNEQYF
DNA: TGTGCCATCAGAGGGCGAGCGGAGAGCTCCTACAATGAGCAGTACTTC

J: TRBJ2-5
size: -
D: -
V: TRBV9
CDR3: CASLPSVAGSYNEQYF
DNA: TGTGCCAGCCTTCCTAGTGTCGCGGGGTCTTACAATGAGCAGTACTTC

J: TRBJ2-7
size: -
D: TRBD2
V: TRBV13
CDR3: CASSTRLAGLFDEQYF
DNA: TGTGCCAGCAGCACCCGACTAGCGGGGTTATTCGACGAGCAGTACTTC

J: TRBJ1-2
size: -
D: TRBD1
V: TRBV5-6
CDR3: CASSPWTGVYTF
DNA: TGTGCCAGCAGCCCCTGGACAGGGGTCTACACCTTC

J: TRBJ2-3
size: few
D: -
V: TRBV30
CDR3: CAGGVTSTDTQYF
DNA: TGTGCTGGTGGGGTAACTAGCACAGATACGCAGTATTTT

J: TRBJ2-2
size: -
D: -
V: TRBV12-3/TRBV12-4
CDR3: CASSSGGWGVPGELFF
DNA: TGTGCCAGCAGTTCGGGCGGTTGGGGGGTCCCCGGGGAGCTGTTTTTT

J: TRBJ2-2
size: -
D: -
V: TRBV7-7
CDR3: CASSAEGTGELFF
DNA: TGTGCCAGCAGCGCAGAAGGTACCGGGGAGCTGTTTTTT

J: TRBJ2-1
size: -
D: -
V: TRBV29-1
CDR3: CSVEDRAEGYYEQFF
DNA: TGCAGCGTTGAAGATCGGGCAGAGGGTTACTACGAGCAGTTCTTC

J: TRBJ1-1
size: few
D: TRBD1
V: TRBV29-1
CDR3: CSVQTGLNTEAFF
DNA: TGCAGCGTGCAGACAGGGCTGAACACTGAAGCTTTCTTT

J: TRBJ2-5
size: once
D: -
V: TRBV20-1
CDR3: CSARPPAVTESYNEQYF
DNA: TGCAGTGCTAGACCCCCGGCCGTGACGGAATCCTACAATGAGCAGTACTTC

J: TRBJ1-1
size: -
D: -
V: TRBV6-5
CDR3: CASSYVPVGTKAFF
DNA: TGTGCCAGCAGTTACGTCCCGGTTGGCACTAAAGCTTTCTTT

J: TRBJ2-3
size: few
D: -
V: TRBV3-1
CDR3: CASSQNRQDTQYF
DNA: TGTGCCAGCAGCCAAAACCGCCAGGATACGCAGTATTTT